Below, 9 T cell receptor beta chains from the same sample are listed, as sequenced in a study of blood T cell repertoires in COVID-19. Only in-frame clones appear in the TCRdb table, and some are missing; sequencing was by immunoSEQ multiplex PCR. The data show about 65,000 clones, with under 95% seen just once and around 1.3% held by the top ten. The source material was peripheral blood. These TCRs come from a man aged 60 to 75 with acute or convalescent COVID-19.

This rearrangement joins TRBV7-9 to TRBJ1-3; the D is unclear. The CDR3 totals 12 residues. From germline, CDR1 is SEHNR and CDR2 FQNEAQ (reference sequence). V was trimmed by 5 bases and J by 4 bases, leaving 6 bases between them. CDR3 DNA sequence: TGTGCCAGCAGCCCTCAGGGAAACACCATATATTTT. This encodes CASSPQGNTIYF.

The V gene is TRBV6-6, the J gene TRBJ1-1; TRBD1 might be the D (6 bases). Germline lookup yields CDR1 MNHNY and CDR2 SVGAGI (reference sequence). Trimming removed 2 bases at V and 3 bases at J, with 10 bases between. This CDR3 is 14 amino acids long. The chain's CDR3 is CASSYTGSYTEAFF. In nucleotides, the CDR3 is TGTGCCAGCAGTTACACAGGGAGCTACACTGAAGCTTTCTTT.

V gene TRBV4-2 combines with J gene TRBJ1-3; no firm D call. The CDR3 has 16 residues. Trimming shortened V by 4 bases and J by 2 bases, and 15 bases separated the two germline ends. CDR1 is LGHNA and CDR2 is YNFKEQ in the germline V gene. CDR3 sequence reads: CASSPTRGLPGNTIYF. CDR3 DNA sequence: TGTGCCAGCAGCCCAACTCGGGGATTACCTGGAAACACCATATATTTT.

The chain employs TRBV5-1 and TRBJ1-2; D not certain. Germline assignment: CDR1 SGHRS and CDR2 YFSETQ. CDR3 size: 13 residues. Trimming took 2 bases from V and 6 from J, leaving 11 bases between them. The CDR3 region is CASSLDHRNGYTF. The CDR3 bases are TGCGCCAGCAGCTTAGACCACAGAAATGGCTACACCTTC.

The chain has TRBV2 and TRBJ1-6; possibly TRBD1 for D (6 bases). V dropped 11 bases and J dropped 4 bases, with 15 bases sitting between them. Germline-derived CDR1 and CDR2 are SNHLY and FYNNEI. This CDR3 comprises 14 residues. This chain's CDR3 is CAVRGGDYNSPLHF. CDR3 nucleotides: TGTGCCGTTCGAGGGGGTGATTATAATTCACCCCTCCACTTT. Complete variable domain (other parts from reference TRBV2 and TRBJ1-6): EPEVTQTPSHQVTQMGQEVILRCVPISNHLYFYWYRQILGQKVEFLVSFYNNEISEKSEIFDDQFSVERPDGSNFTLKIRSTKLEDSAMYFCAVRGGDYNSPLHFGNGTRLTVT.

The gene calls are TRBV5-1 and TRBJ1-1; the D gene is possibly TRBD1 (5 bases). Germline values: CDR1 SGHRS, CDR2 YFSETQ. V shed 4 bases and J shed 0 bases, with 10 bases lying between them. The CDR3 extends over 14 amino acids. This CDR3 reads CASSTDSMNTEAFF. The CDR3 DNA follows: TGCGCCAGCAGCACCGACAGTATGAACACTGAAGCTTTCTTT.

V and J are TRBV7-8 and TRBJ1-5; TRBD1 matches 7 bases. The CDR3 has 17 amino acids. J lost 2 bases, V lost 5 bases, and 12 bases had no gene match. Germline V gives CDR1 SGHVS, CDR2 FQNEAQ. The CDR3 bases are TGTGCCAGCAGCCCTGACAGGGTTGGTGCGGGCAATCAGCCCCAGCATTTT. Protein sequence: CASSPDRVGAGNQPQHF.

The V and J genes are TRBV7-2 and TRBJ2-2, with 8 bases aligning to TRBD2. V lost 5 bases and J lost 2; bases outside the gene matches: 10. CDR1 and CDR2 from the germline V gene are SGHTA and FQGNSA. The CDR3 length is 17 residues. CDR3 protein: CASSPRGAGVNTGELFF. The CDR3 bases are TGTGCCAGCAGCCCCCGGGGAGCGGGGGTAAACACCGGGGAGCTGTTTTTT.

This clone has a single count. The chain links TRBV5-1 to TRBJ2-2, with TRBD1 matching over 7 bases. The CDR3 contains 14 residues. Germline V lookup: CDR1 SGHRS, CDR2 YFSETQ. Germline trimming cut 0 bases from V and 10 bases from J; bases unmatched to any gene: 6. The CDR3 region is CASSLGQGLQELFF. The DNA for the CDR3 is TGCGCCAGCAGCTTGGGACAGGGCCTACAGGAGCTGTTTTTT.